The TCR beta chain described here comes from a study of CD8+CD57+ T cells in acquired aplastic anemia. Profiling that covered TCR beta VDJ and CDR3 relied on genomic DNA as its template. TCRdb analysed the reads with MiXCR anew, one entry per CDR3 protein. The table records about 200,000 distinct CDR3 sequences, approximately 65% of them present only once. All patients picked for sequencing had shown, by flow cytometry, an expansion of CD8+CD57+ cells. Patient blood was sampled before any therapy had been received. This CDR3 is 16 amino acids long. The germline CDR1 and CDR2 sequences are SGHVS and FQNEAQ. Losses at the gene ends were 3 bases for V and 5 bases for J; bases not matched to a gene: 6. This clonotype turned up a few times.

This TCR came from a human donor with aplastic anemia. This sequence joins TRBV7-8 and TRBJ2-5, with TRBD2 identical over 13 bases. The sequenced sample consisted of sorted CD4+, CD8+, or CD8+CD57+ T cells (not recorded which) from PBMCs. This CDR3 reads CASSLGTSGEGETQYF. CDR3 nucleotide sequence: TGTGCCAGCAGCTTGGGGACTAGCGGGGAGGGGGAGACCCAGTACTTC.